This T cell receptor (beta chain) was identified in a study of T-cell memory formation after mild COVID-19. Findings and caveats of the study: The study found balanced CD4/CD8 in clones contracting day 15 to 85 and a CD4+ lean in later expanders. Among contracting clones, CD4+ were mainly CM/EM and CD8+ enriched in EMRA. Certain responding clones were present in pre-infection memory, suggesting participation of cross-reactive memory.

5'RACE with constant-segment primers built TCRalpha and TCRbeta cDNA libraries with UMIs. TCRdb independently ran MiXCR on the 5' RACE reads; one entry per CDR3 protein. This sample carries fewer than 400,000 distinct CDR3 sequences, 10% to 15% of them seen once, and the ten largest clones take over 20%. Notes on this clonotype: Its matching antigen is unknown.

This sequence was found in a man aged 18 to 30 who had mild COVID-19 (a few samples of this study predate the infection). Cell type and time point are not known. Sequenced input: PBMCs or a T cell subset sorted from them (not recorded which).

Written as DNA, the CDR3 is TGTGCCAGCAGTGCCGGGGCCCCTGAAGCTTTCTTT. Residues: CASSAGAPEAFF. V usage is TRBV12-3 or TRBV12-4 and J usage is TRBJ1-1; the D gene is possibly TRBD1 (5 bases). V was trimmed by 5 bases and J by 6 bases, leaving 10 bases between them. The CDR3 runs 12 residues.